This T cell receptor (beta chain) was documented in a study of T cells in Graves' hyperthyroidism and ophthalmopathy. On this clonotype itself: Its antigen is unknown.

Over 18 months, lack of ophthalmopathy progression marked Graves' hyperthyroidism as stable. Diagnosis rested on symptoms, serum thyroxine and TRAb, thyroid ultrasound, and orbital computed tomography. Authors of the study amplified TCR beta CDR3 regions from RNA transcripts. An initial round of RT-PCR targeting the TCR CDR3 relied on the HTBI primer set. TCRdb fed the multiplex PCR reads into MiXCR, producing one record per CDR3 protein. The sample lists 700,000 or so distinct CDR3 sequences; roughly 17% were seen once. The CDR3 loop spans 13 amino acids. Trimming stripped 6 bases from V and 5 bases from J, with 14 bases between. Germline V gene sequence: CDR1 SGHTS, CDR2 YDEGEE. Findings of the study overall: In the blood, most expanded thyroid clonotypes above 0.001 appeared as well. From stable hyperthyroidism, ophthalmopathy was set apart by a 13 V-J model.

This sequence originates from a young man with Graves' hyperthyroidism. Sequencing was done on a sample of blood. The gene calls are TRBV5-8 and TRBJ2-5; no firm D call. The CDR3 here is CASTPRLGETQYF. In DNA form, the CDR3 reads TGTGCCAGCACCCCTAGGCTAGGCGAGACCCAGTACTTC.